The entry below gives a single TCR beta chain sequence along with its context. Its matching antigen is unknown. Produced via immunoSEQ multiplex PCR; TCRdb's table is partial and in-frame only. This table holds tens of thousands of clones, approximately 91% found once. This sample is drawn from a study of OX40 agonist ivuxolimab in advanced cancers. Background on the study: Dose-escalation patients were diagnosed with hepatocellular carcinoma, melanoma, renal cell cancer or head and neck cancer. Partial responses were seen in three patients, one with hepatocellular carcinoma and two with cutaneous melanoma.

The study, taken as a whole, reports: Average numbers of expanded clones were greater in CD8+ T cells than in CD4+.

The specimen was CD4+ or CD8+ T cells sorted from blood, collected in a trial of the OX40 agonist ivuxolimab. The sequence came from an adult with an advanced solid tumor such as melanoma, head and neck, liver or kidney cancer.

CDR3 nucleotide sequence: TGTGCCAGCAGTGTGGGTAGCGGGAGGGCCCGGGAGACCCAGTACTTC. Translation gives CASSVGSGRARETQYF. The chain carries TRBV2 and TRBJ2-5; 11 bases line up with TRBD2. This CDR3 has 16 residues. The V gene's germline CDR1 is SNHLY and CDR2 FYNNEI. The trim removed 4 bases at V and 5 bases at J, leaving 9 bases unmatched.